This record looks at one TCR beta chain sequence and its context. No antigen is known for it. PCR primers comprised 60 Vbeta and 13 Jbeta primers. TCRdb's copy holds only in-frame clones and misses some; the assay was immunoSEQ multiplex PCR. The table shows fewer than 80,000 clones, with about two thirds occurring only once. This sample was taken from a study of cytomegalovirus exposure and HLA in healthy donors. Broader study findings: 164 TCR beta chains were listed as cytomegalovirus-associated. Further analysis, carried out later, found HLA-associated TCR beta chains more clonally expanded than equally common other chains. Earlier findings revealed that most TCR beta V segments proved productive either about 87% or about 30% of the time.

CDR3 length equals 13 residues. V shed 7 bases and J shed 4 bases, with 14 bases lying between them. CDR1 is MNHNS, CDR2 SASEGT, per germline. The chain employs TRBV6-1 and TRBJ2-7, with a tentative D call TRBD2 (5 bases). The specimen was PBMCs. This sequence was found in a woman in her forties or fifties in good health and CMV-seropositive. CDR3 region: CASIGYGGYEQYV. The CDR3 DNA reads as TGTGCCAGCATAGGGTACGGCGGGTACGAGCAGTACGTC.